The 20 T cell receptor beta chains in this list originate from one sample, sequenced in a study of T-cell memory formation after mild COVID-19. TCRdb re-called the 5' RACE reads through MiXCR, storing one row per CDR3 protein. The sample contains 400,000 or so distinct CDR3 sequences, around 18% of which appear only once. Sequences were obtained from PBMCs or a T cell subset sorted from them (not recorded which). The receptors derive from an adult woman who had mild COVID-19 (a few samples of this study predate the infection). Cell type and time point are not known.

This clonotype was recorded many times. The V call is TRBV7-9, the J call TRBJ2-5, with D perhaps assigned TRBD1 or TRBD2 (5 bases each). This CDR3 region has 17 residues. CDR1 and CDR2 (germline): SEHNR, FQNEAQ (reference sequence). Between the trimmed V and J ends, which lost 1 base and 5 bases, there was a span of 20 bases. The CDR3 loop is CASSLGSGTPTRETQYF. CDR3 DNA sequence: TGTGCCAGCAGCTTAGGGTCCGGGACCCCCACAAGGGAGACCCAGTACTTC. The variable domain in full, completed from reference TRBV7-9 and TRBJ2-5, reads DTGVSQNPRHKITKRGQNVTFRCDPISEHNRLYWYRQTLGQGPEFLTYFQNEAQLEKSRLLSDRFSAERPKGSFSTLEIQRTEQGDSAMYLCASSLGSGTPTRETQYFGPGTRLLVL.

This clonotype has more than one count but fewer than ten. The rearrangement uses TRBV12-3 or TRBV12-4 and TRBJ2-7; the D gene is possibly TRBD1 (6 bases). Trimming removed 8 bases from V and 5 bases from J, with 25 bases in between. The CDR3 consists of 16 residues. The CDR3 nucleotides read TGTGCCAGCTCTTTGGTCAGGGGCGGCGGACTGGACGAGCAGTACTTC. Translating gives CASSLVRGGGLDEQYF.

This chain joins TRBV10-3 and TRBJ2-1; 11 bases align to TRBD1. The CDR3 extends over 15 amino acids. V shed 6 bases, J shed 4 bases, and the junction held 5 bases outside the gene matches. Germline CDR1 is ENHRY and CDR2 is SYGVKD. This chain's CDR3 is CAIRGQGGLYNEQFF. For the CDR3, the DNA is TGTGCCATCAGGGGACAGGGGGGTCTGTACAATGAGCAGTTCTTC.

The gene calls are TRBV7-9 and TRBJ2-2; 9 nucleotides match TRBD2. Trimming at V came to 0 bases and at J to 6 bases, leaving 5 bases not matched to a gene. This CDR3 spans 16 amino acids. Germline CDR1 and CDR2: SEHNR and FQNEAQ (reference sequence). The CDR3 region is CASSLAVSGSPGELFF. CDR3 in DNA: TGTGCCAGCAGCTTAGCGGTTAGCGGGAGCCCCGGGGAGCTGTTTTTT.

The V call is TRBV29-1, the J call TRBJ2-2, with D unclear. The germline CDR1 and CDR2 sequences are SQVTM and ANQGSEA. This CDR3 has 15 residues. The CDR3 is CSAFGWQSNTGELFF. The CDR3 DNA follows: TGCAGTGCCTTCGGATGGCAATCGAACACCGGGGAGCTGTTTTTT.

The V call is TRBV7-2, the J call TRBJ2-2, with a tentative D call TRBD2 (6 bases). V was shortened by 3 bases and J by 0 bases, with 11 bases between the two germline ends. In germline, CDR1 is SGHTA, CDR2 FQGNSA. This CDR3 region has 16 residues. CDR3 bases: TGTGCCAGCAGCTTGGGCGAGCGGGCGAACACCGGGGAGCTGTTTTTT. This encodes CASSLGERANTGELFF. Full variable domain (outside the CDR3, taken from reference TRBV7-2 and TRBJ2-2): GAGVSQSPSNKVTEKGKDVELRCDPISGHTALYWYRQSLGQGLEFLIYFQGNSAPDKSGLPSDRFSAERTGGSVSTLTIQRTQQEDSAVYLCASSLGERANTGELFFGEGSRLTVL.

The chain joins TRBV3-1 to TRBJ2-3; TRBD2 matches 10 bases. The CDR3 loop spans 16 amino acids. Trimming at V came to 5 bases and at J to 2 bases, leaving 7 bases not matched to a gene. CDR1 and CDR2 from the germline V gene are LGHDT and YNNKEL (reference sequence). The CDR3: CASSSGGLAVTDTQYF. CDR3 bases: TGTGCCAGCAGCTCAGGAGGACTAGCGGTCACAGATACGCAGTATTTT.

The table lists this clonotype with a few counts. The rearrangement joins TRBV5-4 to TRBJ2-1; D gene ambiguous. V lost 1 base and J 9 bases, leaving 5 bases between the germline ends. The germline gives CDR1 SGHNT, CDR2 YYREEE (reference sequence). The CDR3 is 11 residues long. This CDR3 is CASSLLSEQFF. As DNA, the CDR3 is TGTGCCAGCAGCTTGTTGAGTGAGCAGTTCTTC. The full variable domain, in which reference TRBV5-4 and TRBJ2-1 provide the parts outside the CDR3, is ETGVTQSPTHLIKTRGQQVTLRCSSQSGHNTVSWYQQALGQGPQFIFQYYREEENGRGNFPPRFSGLQFPNYSSELNVNALELDDSALYLCASSLLSEQFFGPGTRLTVL.

This clonotype came up a few times. This chain links TRBV6-1 with TRBJ1-5, with TRBD1 as a possible D gene (5 bases). Germline values: CDR1 MNHNS, CDR2 SASEGT. The CDR3 has 15 residues. V lost 0 bases and J 7 bases, leaving 13 bases between the germline ends. The CDR3 spells CASSEAVVQGQPQHF. Here the CDR3 DNA reads TGTGCCAGCAGTGAAGCGGTGGTGCAGGGACAGCCCCAGCATTTT.

This clonotype is a singleton in its sample. The V and J genes are TRBV6-6 and TRBJ2-1; perhaps D is TRBD1 or TRBD2 (5 bases each). The length of the CDR3 is 14 residues. V was clipped by 4 bases and J by 6 bases, with 13 bases between them. Germline V gives CDR1 MNHNY, CDR2 SVGAGI (reference sequence). CDR3 nucleotide sequence: TGTGCCAGCAGTTCCGTCGGGGCCCTCAATGAGCAGTTCTTC. It is translated as CASSSVGALNEQFF.

The chain carries TRBV20-1 and TRBJ1-5; 11 bases are shared with TRBD1. CDR1 and CDR2 (germline): DFQATT, SNEGSKA (reference sequence). With V trimmed by 0 bases and J by 0 bases, 10 bases remained unmatched. The CDR3 length is 19 residues. The CDR3 bases are TGCAGTGCTAGAGAACGGACAGGGGGCCTCCTTTATAGCAATCAGCCCCAGCATTTT. Translating it yields CSARERTGGLLYSNQPQHF.

This clonotype was seen a handful of times. The chain is built from TRBV29-1 and TRBJ2-1; D gene uncertain. This CDR3 contains 13 residues. Germline V gives CDR1 SQVTM, CDR2 ANQGSEA. V shed 0 bases and J shed 7 bases, with 10 bases lying between them. CDR3 sequence reads: CSVEDWVANEQFF. DNA for the CDR3: TGCAGCGTTGAAGACTGGGTGGCGAATGAGCAGTTCTTC.

The chain employs TRBV7-2 and TRBJ2-1; D ambiguous. Germline V gene data show CDR1 as SGHTA and CDR2 as FQGNSA. The V end was cut by 4 bases, the J end by 3 bases, with 7 bases between. The CDR3 extends over 13 amino acids. CDR3 DNA sequence: TGTGCCAGCAGCTCAGCCGTCTACAATGAGCAGTTCTTC. Translation gives CASSSAVYNEQFF.

V gene TRBV2 combines with J gene TRBJ2-5; a possible D gene is TRBD2 (6 bases). CDR3 length: 16 amino acids. Germline assignment: CDR1 SNHLY and CDR2 FYNNEI. Trimming removed 5 bases from V and 2 bases from J, with 18 bases in between. DNA of the CDR3: TGTGCCAGCAGTACCCTGAGTAGCGGTATACAAGAGACCCAGTACTTC. It codes for CASSTLSSGIQETQYF.

The CDR3 sequence is CAISGTGHTGQKNIQYF. CDR3 nucleotide sequence: TGTGCCATCAGTGGCACAGGTCACACGGGACAAAAAAACATTCAGTACTTC. The V gene is TRBV10-3, the J gene TRBJ2-4; perhaps TRBD1 as D (6 bases). Trimming stripped 4 bases from V and 4 bases from J, with 20 bases between. The CDR3 sequence is 17 residues long. CDR1 ENHRY and CDR2 SYGVKD come from the germline V gene.

This clonotype was seen only a few times. V is TRBV5-1 and J is TRBJ2-3; D might be TRBD1 (6 bases). From germline, CDR1 is SGHRS and CDR2 YFSETQ. The V end lost 4 bases, the J end lost 1 base, and 10 bases lay between the germline ends. The CDR3 length is 14 residues. The CDR3 region is CASSIGQRTDTQYF. For the CDR3, the DNA is TGCGCCAGCAGCATCGGACAGCGCACAGATACGCAGTATTTT.

In its sample, this clonotype was seen a few times. The gene calls are TRBV3-1 and TRBJ2-1; 12 bases are shared with TRBD2. The germline gives CDR1 LGHDT, CDR2 YNNKEL (reference sequence). The CDR3 covers 17 residues. The V segment lost 4 bases and the J segment 4 bases; nucleotides outside the gene matches: 8. The CDR3 nucleotides read TGTGCCAGCAGCCTTTTCCCGACTAGCGGGAGTTACAATGAGCAGTTCTTC. Translated: CASSLFPTSGSYNEQFF.

The rearrangement joins TRBV3-1 to TRBJ2-5, with TRBD2 matching 16 bases. The CDR3 is 22 residues long. Germline V gene data show CDR1 as LGHDT and CDR2 as YNNKEL (reference sequence). Losses at the gene ends were 4 bases for V and 5 bases for J; bases not matched to a gene: 22. The CDR3 sequence is CASSPQLGTSGGARLTRETQYF. The CDR3 DNA follows: TGTGCCAGCAGCCCACAGCTTGGGACTAGCGGGGGGGCCCGACTGACCCGGGAGACCCAGTACTTC.

This clonotype was seen a few times. This chain connects TRBV20-1 to TRBJ2-7, with a possible D match to TRBD2 (6 bases). V was shortened by 1 base and J by 6 bases, with 13 bases between the two germline ends. Germline V gives CDR1 DFQATT, CDR2 SNEGSKA (reference sequence). The CDR3 has 13 amino acids. The CDR3 region has the DNA TGCAGTGCTAGAGTTCCAGCGGGCCTCGAGCAGTACTTC. This gives the protein CSARVPAGLEQYF.

J is TRBJ2-1 and V is TRBV6-1; 12 positions match TRBD2. The V gene's germline CDR1 is MNHNS and CDR2 SASEGT. The CDR3 has 13 residues. V gave up 8 bases and J gave up 7 bases; unmatched junction bases: 3. The CDR3 is CASGLAGKNEQFF. The CDR3 DNA is TGTGCCAGCGGACTAGCGGGGAAGAATGAGCAGTTCTTC.